These 9 T cell receptor beta chains share one sample of origin, sequenced in a study of blood T cell repertoires in COVID-19 (dated by TCRdb to about 2020). Library method: the immunoSEQ multiplex PCR assay. Entries here come from immuneACCESS through TCRdb and include only in-frame sequences with V and J called. Some clones fail to appear in such tables; in the studies checked, an unresolved V gene covers under half of the shortfall, and the cause of the remainder is unknown. This sample gives 70,000 to 85,000 clones in total; about 88% of them show up just once. Roughly 2.6% of the sample belongs to the ten largest clones. The sample was peripheral blood. The receptors were gathered from a man in his 70s with active or convalescent COVID-19.

The V gene is TRBV9, the J gene TRBJ2-7; 7 bases fit TRBD1. The V gene end was trimmed by 0 bases and the J gene end by 3 bases; junction bases not matched to a gene: 3. This CDR3 contains 14 residues. The germline CDR1 and CDR2 sequences are SGDLS and YYNGEE. CDR3 loop: CASSVGGQNYEQYF. The CDR3 DNA sequence: TGTGCCAGCAGCGTAGGGGGACAGAACTACGAGCAGTACTTC.

This chain links TRBV5-5 with TRBJ2-5; tentative D call: TRBD1 (6 bases). The CDR3 totals 14 residues. V was pared by 2 bases and J by 1 base, with 9 bases between. Germline CDR1 is SGHKS and CDR2 is YYEKEE (reference sequence). The CDR3 sequence: CASSFGQLQETQYF. For the CDR3, the DNA is TGTGCCAGCAGCTTTGGACAGCTCCAAGAGACCCAGTACTTC.

This clone was detected a few times. The chain combines TRBV25-1 with TRBJ1-2; no clear D gene. V was clipped by 2 bases and J by 1 base, with 5 bases between them. The CDR3 has 13 amino acids. Looked up from germline, CDR1 is MGHDK and CDR2 is SYGVNS. The CDR3 DNA reads TGTGCCAGCAGTGAACCCGGTAACTATGGCTACACCTTC. Translated: CASSEPGNYGYTF.

The chain has TRBV6-5 and TRBJ2-3; weak D call: TRBD1 (6 bases). The V and J ends lost 2 bases and 13 bases respectively, with 22 bases between them. This CDR3 has 15 amino acids. From germline, CDR1 is MNHEY and CDR2 SVGAGI. For the CDR3, the DNA is TGTGCCAGCAGTTACGGACAGCCCCCCGGCTTACGGGAGTATTTT. Protein sequence: CASSYGQPPGLREYF.

The CDR3 nucleotides are TGCGCCAGCAGACAGGGGGCTGGCTACACCTTC. This gives the protein CASRQGAGYTF. The chain joins TRBV4-1 to TRBJ1-2; 9 nucleotides match TRBD1. Germline assignment: CDR1 MGHRA and CDR2 YSYEKL. V lost 6 bases to trimming and J lost 7 bases; unmatched junction nucleotides: 0. The CDR3 has 11 residues.

The chain recombines TRBV15 with TRBJ1-1, with D possibly TRBD1 on 5 matching bases. V was shortened by 0 bases and J by 2 bases, with 13 bases between the two germline ends. Germline V gene sequence: CDR1 LNHNV, CDR2 YYDKDF (reference sequence). The CDR3 has 16 residues. CDR3 nucleotides: TGTGCCACCAGCAGAGATTTGGGGCATCTAAACACTGAAGCTTTCTTT. Its translation: CATSRDLGHLNTEAFF.

The gene calls are TRBV18 and TRBJ1-4, with TRBD1 identical over 7 bases. The CDR3 sequence is 14 residues long. The junction had 7 bases not matched to a gene; V was cut back by 4 bases and J by 8 bases. Germline CDR1 KGHSH, CDR2 LQKENI. CDR3 DNA: TGTGCCAGCTCACGACAGGGCGGGCGAGAAAAACTGTTTTTT. This encodes CASSRQGGREKLFF.

The chain uses TRBV6-6 and TRBJ1-1; a weak D match, TRBD1 (6 bases). The CDR3 runs 13 residues. The germline CDR1 and CDR2 sequences are MNHNY and SVGAGI (reference sequence). V lost 7 bases to trimming and J lost 3 bases, with 12 bases between them. The CDR3 loop reads CASNKQGDTEAFF. The DNA for the CDR3 is TGTGCCAGCAATAAACAGGGAGACACTGAAGCTTTCTTT.

This chain connects TRBV9 to TRBJ2-6; 8 bases agree with TRBD1. The CDR3 loop spans 17 amino acids. Per the germline V gene, CDR1 is SGDLS and CDR2 is YYNGEE. The trim removed 0 bases at V and 0 bases at J, leaving 2 bases unmatched. The CDR3 loop is CASSVGTGFSGANVLTF. The CDR3 bases are TGTGCCAGCAGCGTAGGGACAGGGTTCTCTGGGGCCAACGTCCTGACTTTC.